This passage covers 14 T cell receptor beta chains from one sample sequenced in a study of regulatory T cells in long-lasting Graves disease. Arm-PCR of CDR3 regions with iRepertoire HTBI primers generated TCR beta libraries. TCRdb re-called the multiplex PCR reads with MiXCR, one entry per CDR3 protein. The data hold some 400,000 distinct CDR3 sequences, with more than 13% observed a single time. The time point is: newly diagnosed GD, antithyroid drugs for less than 3 months. PBMC RNA served as the TCR library source. This sample was shared with a second study, whose subject was T cells in Graves' hyperthyroidism and ophthalmopathy.

The sample was peripheral blood mononuclear cells (PBMCs), taken at new diagnosis, from a patient treated with antithyroid drugs. These receptors originate from a woman aged 30 to 39 with Graves disease.

This clonotype was counted once. A much larger clonotype is one base distant, so this may be a read error. The DNA for the CDR3 is TGTACCAGCAGCGTAGGGGCAATTAGCAATCAGCCCCAGCATTTT. Its translation is CTSSVGAISNQPQHF. The chain combines TRBV9 with TRBJ1-5; D is perhaps TRBD1 (5 bases). Germline assignment: CDR1 SGDLS and CDR2 YYNGEE. CDR3 length equals 15 residues.

J is TRBJ1-4 and V is TRBV28, with D unclear. The V and J ends lost 4 bases and 14 bases respectively, with 11 bases between them. CDR3 length: 11 residues. Germline CDR1 reads MDHEN; CDR2 reads SYDVKM. The chain's CDR3 is CASSSQVGLFF. CDR3 coding DNA: TGTGCCAGCAGTTCCCAGGTCGGGCTGTTTTTT.

Ten or more counts support this clonotype. The V and J genes are TRBV7-2 and TRBJ2-1, with 14 bases aligning to TRBD2. CDR3 length: 17 amino acids. Germline CDR1 and CDR2: SGHTA and FQGNSA. V lost 5 bases and J lost 6; bases outside the gene matches: 9. The CDR3 sequence is CASSPGGGLAGVNEQFF. For the CDR3, the DNA is TGTGCCAGCAGCCCAGGAGGGGGACTAGCGGGAGTCAATGAGCAGTTCTTC.

This clonotype was seen repeatedly, ten times or more. The rearrangement uses TRBV30 and TRBJ1-6; D might be TRBD1 (6 bases). The V and J ends lost 3 bases and 7 bases respectively, with 10 bases between them. This CDR3 has 13 amino acids. Germline V gene lookup returns CDR1 GTSNPN and CDR2 SVGIG (reference sequence). The CDR3 nucleotides are TGTGCCTGGAGCGCAGGGGACAATTCACCCCTCCACTTT. Amino acids: CAWSAGDNSPLHF.

The sample holds many counts of this clonotype. This chain links TRBV12-5 with TRBJ1-1; D might be TRBD1 (5 bases). Trimming took off 7 bases at V and 5 bases at J, with 11 bases between the two ends. CDR3 size: 12 residues. Looked up from germline, CDR1 is LGHNT and CDR2 is FRNRAP. The CDR3 spells CASAPGRTEAFF. The DNA for the CDR3 is TGTGCTAGTGCCCCAGGGAGGACTGAAGCTTTCTTT.

This clonotype came up many times. The chain combines TRBV27 with TRBJ2-5, with 10 bases matching TRBD1. Trimming took 3 bases from V and 5 from J; bases not matched to a gene: 6. CDR3 length: 15 amino acids. Germline CDR1 and CDR2: MNHEY and SMNVEV (reference sequence). The DNA of the CDR3 is TGTGCCAGCAGTTTCCAGGGACAGGGGTTGGAGACCCAGTACTTC. As protein: CASSFQGQGLETQYF.

This clonotype was observed at least ten times. The rearrangement joins TRBV6-5 to TRBJ2-1, with D tentatively TRBD1 or TRBD2 (5 bases each). The V gene's germline CDR1 is MNHEY and CDR2 SVGAGI. The CDR3 is 14 amino acids. The V end lost 6 bases, the J end lost 7 bases, and 16 bases lay between the germline ends. As DNA, the CDR3 is TGTGCCAGCAGCTACGGGTCCAGGGAGAATGAGCAGTTCTTC. Protein: CASSYGSRENEQFF.

This clonotype appeared many times. The gene calls are TRBV28 and TRBJ2-1, with a weak D call TRBD2 (5 bases). This CDR3 contains 13 residues. Germline V gene sequence: CDR1 MDHEN, CDR2 SYDVKM. The ends were cut back, 4 bases at V and 10 bases at J, with 14 bases in the middle. As DNA, the CDR3 is TGTGCCAGCAGTTCCCGTGTTAGAGGGGAGCAGTTCTTC. Translation gives CASSSRVRGEQFF.

This clonotype appeared many times. The chain combines TRBV7-3 with TRBJ2-5; D is possibly TRBD1 (6 bases). Trimming removed 5 bases from V and 2 bases from J, with 12 bases in between. Germline CDR1 and CDR2: SGHTA and FQGTGA. The CDR3 has 14 residues. CDR3 sequence reads: CASSPTGEQETQYF. The CDR3 DNA reads TGTGCCAGCAGCCCGACAGGAGAACAAGAGACCCAGTACTTC.

This clonotype came up many times. V and J are TRBV27 and TRBJ2-3; 15 bases line up with TRBD2. Unmatched junction bases numbered 1, after V lost 3 bases and J lost 3 bases. The germline V gene has CDR1 MNHEY and CDR2 SMNVEV (reference sequence). The CDR3 extends over 16 amino acids. CDR3 DNA sequence: TGTGCCAGCAGTTTTGGGACTAGCGGGAGGACAGATACGCAGTATTTT. Translated, it gives CASSFGTSGRTDTQYF.

At least ten counts were recorded for this clonotype. This rearrangement joins TRBV20-1 to TRBJ1-2, with 8 bases matching TRBD1. From germline, CDR1 is DFQATT and CDR2 SNEGSKA (reference sequence). V shed 3 bases and J 4 bases; nucleotides not matched to a gene: 16. The CDR3 has 17 amino acids. The CDR3 DNA sequence: TGCAGTGCTAGGACGAATCCCTCAGGGGGCGGGAGCTATGGCTACACCTTC. It encodes CSARTNPSGGGSYGYTF.

The sample holds many counts of this clonotype. V usage is TRBV4-1 and J usage is TRBJ2-3; maybe TRBD2 (5 bases). V lost 1 base, J lost 1 base, and 15 bases lay in between. The CDR3 totals 17 residues. Germline CDR1 and CDR2: MGHRA and YSYEKL. CDR3 sequence reads: CASSQVEEGMRTDTQYF. DNA of the CDR3: TGCGCCAGCAGCCAAGTCGAAGAGGGAATGCGCACAGATACGCAGTATTTT.

This clonotype came up many times. The chain carries TRBV5-6 and TRBJ2-3; D is undetermined. The CDR3 is made up of 13 amino acids. Trimming shortened V by 3 bases and J by 2 bases, and 7 bases separated the two germline ends. CDR1 and CDR2 from the germline V gene are SGHDT and YYEEEE. The CDR3 coding sequence is TGTGCCAGCAGCTCTGATTACACAGATACGCAGTATTTT. It is translated as CASSSDYTDTQYF. The entire variable domain, with the rest obtained from reference TRBV5-6 and TRBJ2-3, is as follows: DAGVTQSPTHLIKTRGQQVTLRCSPKSGHDTVSWYQQALGQGPQFIFQYYEEEERQRGNFPDRFSGHQFPNYSSELNVNALLLGDSALYLCASSSDYTDTQYFGPGTRLTVL.

Details on this clonotype: Relative to the germline gene, one junction end is altered; a read error may explain this. The V and J genes are TRBV4-1 and TRBJ2-7; D unclear. Germline V CDR1 and CDR2: MGHRA, YSYEKL. The CDR3 consists of 14 residues. CDR3 sequence reads: CASSQVVNSYEQHF. CDR3 sequence (DNA): TGCGCCAGCAGCCAAGTCGTGAACTCCTACGAGCAGCACTTC.